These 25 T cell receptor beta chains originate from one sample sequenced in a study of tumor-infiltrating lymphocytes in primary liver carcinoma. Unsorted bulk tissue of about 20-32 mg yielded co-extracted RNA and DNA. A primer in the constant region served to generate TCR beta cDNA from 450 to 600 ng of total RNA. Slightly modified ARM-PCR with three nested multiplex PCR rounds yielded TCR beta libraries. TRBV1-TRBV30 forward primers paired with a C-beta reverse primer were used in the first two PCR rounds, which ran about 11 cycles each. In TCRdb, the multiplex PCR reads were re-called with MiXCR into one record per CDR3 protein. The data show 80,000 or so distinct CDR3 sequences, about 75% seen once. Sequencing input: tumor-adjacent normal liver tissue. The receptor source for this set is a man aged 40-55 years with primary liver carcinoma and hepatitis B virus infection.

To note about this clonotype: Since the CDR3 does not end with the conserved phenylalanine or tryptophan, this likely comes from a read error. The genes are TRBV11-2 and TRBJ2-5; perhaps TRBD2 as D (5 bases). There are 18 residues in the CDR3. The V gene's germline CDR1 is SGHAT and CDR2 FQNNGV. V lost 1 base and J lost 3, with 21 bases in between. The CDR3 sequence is CASSLARLALRKKETQYV. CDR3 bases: TGTGCCAGCAGCTTAGCGAGGCTAGCCTTGAGAAAAAAAGAGACCCAGTACGTC.

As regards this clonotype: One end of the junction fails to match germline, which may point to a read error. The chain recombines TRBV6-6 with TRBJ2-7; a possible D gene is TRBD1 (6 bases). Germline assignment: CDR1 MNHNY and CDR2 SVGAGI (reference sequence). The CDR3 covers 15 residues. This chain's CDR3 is CANSYSKEGAYEQYF. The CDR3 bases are TGTGCCAACAGTTACTCGAAAGAGGGGGCCTACGAGCAGTACTTC.

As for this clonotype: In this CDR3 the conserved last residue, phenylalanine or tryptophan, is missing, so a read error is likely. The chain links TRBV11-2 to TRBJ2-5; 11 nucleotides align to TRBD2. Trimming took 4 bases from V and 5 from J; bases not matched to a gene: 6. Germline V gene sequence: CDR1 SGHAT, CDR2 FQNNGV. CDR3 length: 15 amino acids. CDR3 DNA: TGTGCCAGCAGCTCGTCCAGGACTAGCGGGGAGACCCAGTACTCC. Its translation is CASSSSRTSGETQYS.

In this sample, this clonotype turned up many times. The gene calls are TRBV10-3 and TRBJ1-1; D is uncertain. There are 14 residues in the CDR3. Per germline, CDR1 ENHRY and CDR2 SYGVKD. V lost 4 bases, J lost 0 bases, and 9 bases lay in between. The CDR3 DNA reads TGTGCCATCAGTGTCTCAGACATGAACACTGAAGCTTTCTTT. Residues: CAISVSDMNTEAFF.

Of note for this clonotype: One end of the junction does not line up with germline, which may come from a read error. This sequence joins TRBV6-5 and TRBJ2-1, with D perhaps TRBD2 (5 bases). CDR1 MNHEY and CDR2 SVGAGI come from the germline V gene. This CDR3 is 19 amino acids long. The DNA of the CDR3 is TGTGCCAGCAGTTACTCGACCGGTAGAGGGTTAGGCTCCTACAATGAGCAGTTATTC. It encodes CASSYSTGRGLGSYNEQLF.

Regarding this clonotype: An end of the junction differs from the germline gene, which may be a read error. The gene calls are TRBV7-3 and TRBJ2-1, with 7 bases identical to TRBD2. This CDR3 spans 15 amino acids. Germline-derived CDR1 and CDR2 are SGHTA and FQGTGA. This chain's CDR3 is CASNEGRGGYNEQFF. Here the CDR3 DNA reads TGTGCCAGCAATGAGGGGAGGGGAGGGTACAATGAACAGTTCTTC.

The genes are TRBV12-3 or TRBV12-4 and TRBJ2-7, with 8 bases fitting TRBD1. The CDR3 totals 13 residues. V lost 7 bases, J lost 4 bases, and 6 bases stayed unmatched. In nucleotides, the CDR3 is TGTGCCAGCACTGACAGGGGAGATTACGAGCAGTACTTC. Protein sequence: CASTDRGDYEQYF.

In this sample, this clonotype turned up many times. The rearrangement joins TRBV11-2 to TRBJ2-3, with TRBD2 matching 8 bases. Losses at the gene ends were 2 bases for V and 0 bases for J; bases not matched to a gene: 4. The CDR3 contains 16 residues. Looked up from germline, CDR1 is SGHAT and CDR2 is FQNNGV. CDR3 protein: CASSLQAGVSTDTQYF. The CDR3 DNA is TGTGCCAGCAGCTTACAAGCGGGAGTCAGCACAGATACGCAGTATTTT.

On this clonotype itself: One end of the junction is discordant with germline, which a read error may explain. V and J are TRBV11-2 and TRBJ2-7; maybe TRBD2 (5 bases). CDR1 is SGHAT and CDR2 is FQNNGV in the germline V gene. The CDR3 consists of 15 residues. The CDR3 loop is CGSSMVGSGIYEQYF. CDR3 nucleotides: TGTGGCAGCAGCATGGTCGGGTCGGGGATTTACGAGCAGTACTTC. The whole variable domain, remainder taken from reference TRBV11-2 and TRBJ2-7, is EAGVAQSPRYKIIEKRQSVAFWCNPISGHATLYWYQQILGQGPKLLIQFQNNGVVDDSQLPKDRFSAERLKGVDSTLKIQPAKLEDSAVYLCGSSMVGSGIYEQYFGPGTRLTVT.

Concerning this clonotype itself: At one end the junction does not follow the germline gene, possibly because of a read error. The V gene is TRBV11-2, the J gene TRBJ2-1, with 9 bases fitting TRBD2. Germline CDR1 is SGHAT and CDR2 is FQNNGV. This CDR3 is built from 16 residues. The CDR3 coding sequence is TGTGCCAGTAGCTTAGGGCTCCTAGCGGGAATGAATGGGCAGTTTTTC. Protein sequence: CASSLGLLAGMNGQFF.

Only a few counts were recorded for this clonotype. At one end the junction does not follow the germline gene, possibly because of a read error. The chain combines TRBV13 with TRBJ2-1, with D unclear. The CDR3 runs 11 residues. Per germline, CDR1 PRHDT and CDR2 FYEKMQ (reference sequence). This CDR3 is CTSSEYNKQFF. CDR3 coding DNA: TGTACCAGCAGTGAGTACAATAAGCAGTTCTTC.

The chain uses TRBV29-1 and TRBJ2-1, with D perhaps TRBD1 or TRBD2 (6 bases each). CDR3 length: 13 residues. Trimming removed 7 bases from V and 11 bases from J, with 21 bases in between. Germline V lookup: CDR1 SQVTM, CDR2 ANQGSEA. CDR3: CSGRAGGGNKQFF. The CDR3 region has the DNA TGCAGCGGTCGGGCAGGAGGGGGGAATAAGCAGTTCTTC.

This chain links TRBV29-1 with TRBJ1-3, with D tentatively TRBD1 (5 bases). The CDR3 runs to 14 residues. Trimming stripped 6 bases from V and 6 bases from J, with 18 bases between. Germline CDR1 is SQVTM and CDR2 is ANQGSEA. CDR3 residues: CSVERAGTENTIYF. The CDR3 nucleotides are TGCAGCGTCGAAAGAGCGGGGACTGAAAACACCATATATTTT.

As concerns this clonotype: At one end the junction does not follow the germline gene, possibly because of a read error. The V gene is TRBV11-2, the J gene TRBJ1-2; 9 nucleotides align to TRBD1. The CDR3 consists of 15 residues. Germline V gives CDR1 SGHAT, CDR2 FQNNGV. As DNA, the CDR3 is TGTGCCAGCAGCAATACAGGGGGCTCCTCCCCTTGCTACATCTTC. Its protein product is CASSNTGGSSPCYIF.

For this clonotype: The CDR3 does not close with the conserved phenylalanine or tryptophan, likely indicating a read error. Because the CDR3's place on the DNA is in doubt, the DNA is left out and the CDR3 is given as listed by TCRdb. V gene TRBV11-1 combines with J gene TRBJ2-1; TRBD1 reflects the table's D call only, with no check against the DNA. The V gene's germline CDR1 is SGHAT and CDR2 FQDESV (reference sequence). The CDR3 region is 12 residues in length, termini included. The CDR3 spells CASVGAYNEHFI.

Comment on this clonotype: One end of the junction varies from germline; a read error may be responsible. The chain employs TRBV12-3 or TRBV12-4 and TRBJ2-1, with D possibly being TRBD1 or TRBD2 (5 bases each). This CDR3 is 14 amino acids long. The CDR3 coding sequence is TGTGCCGGCAGGGACCTGGGACCGAACCATGAGAAGTTCTTC. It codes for CAGRDLGPNHEKFF.

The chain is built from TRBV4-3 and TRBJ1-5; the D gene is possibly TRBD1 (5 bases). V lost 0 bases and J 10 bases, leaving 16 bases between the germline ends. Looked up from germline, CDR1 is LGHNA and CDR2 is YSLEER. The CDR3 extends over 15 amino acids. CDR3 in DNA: TGCGCCAGCAGCCAAGATTTCCCGGGCGACAGACCCCAGCATTTT. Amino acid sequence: CASSQDFPGDRPQHF.

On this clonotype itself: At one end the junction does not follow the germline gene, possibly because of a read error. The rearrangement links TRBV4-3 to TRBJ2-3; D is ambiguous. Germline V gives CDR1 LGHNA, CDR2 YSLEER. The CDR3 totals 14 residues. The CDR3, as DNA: TGCGCCGGCAGCCAAGCCCCAGCCACAGATACGCAGTATTTT. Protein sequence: CAGSQAPATDTQYF.

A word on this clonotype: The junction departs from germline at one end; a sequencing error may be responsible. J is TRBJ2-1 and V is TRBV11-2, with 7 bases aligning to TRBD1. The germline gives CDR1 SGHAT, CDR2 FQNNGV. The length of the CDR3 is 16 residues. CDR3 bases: TGTGCCAGCAGCGCCAATACAGGGGTTTCCGCCAATGAGCAGCGCTTC. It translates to CASSANTGVSANEQRF.

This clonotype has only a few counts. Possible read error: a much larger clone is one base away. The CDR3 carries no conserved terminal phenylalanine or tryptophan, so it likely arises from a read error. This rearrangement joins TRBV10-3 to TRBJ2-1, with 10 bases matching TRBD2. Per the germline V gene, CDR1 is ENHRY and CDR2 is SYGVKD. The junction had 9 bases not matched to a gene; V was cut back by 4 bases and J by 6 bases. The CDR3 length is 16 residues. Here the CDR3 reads CAISGYSGRGFNEQFC. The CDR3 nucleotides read TGTGCCATCAGTGGCTACAGCGGGAGGGGTTTCAATGAGCAGTTCTGC.

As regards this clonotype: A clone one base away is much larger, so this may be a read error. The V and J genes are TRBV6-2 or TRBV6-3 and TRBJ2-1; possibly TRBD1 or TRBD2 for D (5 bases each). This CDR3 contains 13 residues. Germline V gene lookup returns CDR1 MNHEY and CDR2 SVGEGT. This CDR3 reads CVSSYGAGNEQFF. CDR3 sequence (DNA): TGTGTCAGCAGTTACGGGGCCGGGAATGAGCAGTTCTTC.

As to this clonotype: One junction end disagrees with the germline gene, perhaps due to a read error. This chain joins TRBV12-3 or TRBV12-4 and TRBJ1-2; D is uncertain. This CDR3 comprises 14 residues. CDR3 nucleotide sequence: TGTACCAGCAGTTTTCGTGTGAGTAGCTATGGCTACACCTTC. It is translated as CTSSFRVSSYGYTF.

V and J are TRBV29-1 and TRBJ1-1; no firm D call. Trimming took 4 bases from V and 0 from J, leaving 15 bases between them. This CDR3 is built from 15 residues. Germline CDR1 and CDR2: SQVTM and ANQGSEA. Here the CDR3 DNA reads TGCAGCGTTGCCCCTTGTTGGGCAATGAACACTGAAGCTTTCTTT. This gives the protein CSVAPCWAMNTEAFF.

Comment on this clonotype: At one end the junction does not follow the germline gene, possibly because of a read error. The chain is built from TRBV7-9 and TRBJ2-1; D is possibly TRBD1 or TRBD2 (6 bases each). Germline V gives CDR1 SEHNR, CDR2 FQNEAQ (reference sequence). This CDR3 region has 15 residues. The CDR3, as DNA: TGTACCAGCAGCATGTACCGGGGGCAGAGGAATGAGCAGTTCTTC. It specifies CTSSMYRGQRNEQFF.

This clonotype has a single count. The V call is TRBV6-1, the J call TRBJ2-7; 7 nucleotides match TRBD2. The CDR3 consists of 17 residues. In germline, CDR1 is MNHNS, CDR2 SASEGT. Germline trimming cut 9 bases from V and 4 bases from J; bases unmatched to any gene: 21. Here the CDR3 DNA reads TGTGCCAGGAGTAAAGGGGCCGGCGGGGGTAACGTGTACGAGCAGTACTTC. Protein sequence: CARSKGAGGGNVYEQYF.